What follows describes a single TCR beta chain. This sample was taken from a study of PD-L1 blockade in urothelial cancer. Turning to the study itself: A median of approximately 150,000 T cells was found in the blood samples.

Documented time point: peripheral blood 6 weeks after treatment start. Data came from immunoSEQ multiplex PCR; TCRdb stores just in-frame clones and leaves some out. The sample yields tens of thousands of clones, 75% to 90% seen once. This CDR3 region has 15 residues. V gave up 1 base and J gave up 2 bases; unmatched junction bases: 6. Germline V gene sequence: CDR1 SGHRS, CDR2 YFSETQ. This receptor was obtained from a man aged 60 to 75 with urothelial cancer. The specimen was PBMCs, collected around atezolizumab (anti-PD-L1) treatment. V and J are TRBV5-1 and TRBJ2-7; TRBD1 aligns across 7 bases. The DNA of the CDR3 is TGCGCCAGCAGCTTGACAGGGGCCGCAACCTACGAGCAGTACTTC. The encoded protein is CASSLTGAATYEQYF.